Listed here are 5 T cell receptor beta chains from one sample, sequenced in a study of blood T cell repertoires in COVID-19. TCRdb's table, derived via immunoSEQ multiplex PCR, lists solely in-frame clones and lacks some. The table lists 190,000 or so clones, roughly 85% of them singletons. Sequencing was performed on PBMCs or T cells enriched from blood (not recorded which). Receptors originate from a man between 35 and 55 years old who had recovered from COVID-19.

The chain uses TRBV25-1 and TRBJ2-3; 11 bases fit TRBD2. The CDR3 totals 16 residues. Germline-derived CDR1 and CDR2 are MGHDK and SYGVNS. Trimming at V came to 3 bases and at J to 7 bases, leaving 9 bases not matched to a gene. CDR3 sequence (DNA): TGTGCCAGCAGTGATACTAGCGGGAGTTTAGTTAATACGCAGTATTTT. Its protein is CASSDTSGSLVNTQYF.

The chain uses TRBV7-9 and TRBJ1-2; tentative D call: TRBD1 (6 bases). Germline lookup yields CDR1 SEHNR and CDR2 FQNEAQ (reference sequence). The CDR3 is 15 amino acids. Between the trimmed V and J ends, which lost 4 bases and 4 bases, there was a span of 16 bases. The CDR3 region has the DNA TGTGCCAGCAGCTCGCTACAGGACAGCCCCTATGGCTACACCTTC. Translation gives CASSSLQDSPYGYTF.

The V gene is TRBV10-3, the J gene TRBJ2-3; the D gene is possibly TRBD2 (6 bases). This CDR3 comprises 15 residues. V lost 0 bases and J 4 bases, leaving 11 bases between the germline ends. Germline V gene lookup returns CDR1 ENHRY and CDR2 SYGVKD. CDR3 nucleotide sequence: TGTGCCATCAGTGAGTCTCGACTAGAGCCAGATACGCAGTATTTT. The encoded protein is CAISESRLEPDTQYF.

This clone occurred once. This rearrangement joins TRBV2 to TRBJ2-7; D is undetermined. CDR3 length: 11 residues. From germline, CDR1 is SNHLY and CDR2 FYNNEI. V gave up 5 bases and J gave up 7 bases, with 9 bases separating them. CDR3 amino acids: CASSPTGEQYF. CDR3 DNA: TGTGCCAGCAGTCCCACCGGGGAGCAGTACTTC. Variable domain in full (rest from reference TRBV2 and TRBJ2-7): EPEVTQTPSHQVTQMGQEVILRCVPISNHLYFYWYRQILGQKVEFLVSFYNNEISEKSEIFDDQFSVERPDGSNFTLKIRSTKLEDSAMYFCASSPTGEQYFGPGTRLTVT.

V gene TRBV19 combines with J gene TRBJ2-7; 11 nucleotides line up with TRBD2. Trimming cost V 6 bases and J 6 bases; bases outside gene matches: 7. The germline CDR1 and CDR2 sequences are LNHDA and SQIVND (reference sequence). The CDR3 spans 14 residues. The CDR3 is CASRELAGVSEQYF. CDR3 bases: TGTGCCAGTAGAGAACTAGCGGGAGTCTCCGAGCAGTACTTC.